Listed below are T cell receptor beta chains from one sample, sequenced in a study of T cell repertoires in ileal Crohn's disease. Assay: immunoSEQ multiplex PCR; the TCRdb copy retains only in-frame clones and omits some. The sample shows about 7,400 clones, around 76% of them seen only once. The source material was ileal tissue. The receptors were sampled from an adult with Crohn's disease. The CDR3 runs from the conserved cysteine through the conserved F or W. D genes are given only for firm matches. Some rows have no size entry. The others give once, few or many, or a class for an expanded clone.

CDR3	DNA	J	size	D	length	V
CASSSQTGSTDTQYF	TGTGCCAGCAGCTCCCAGACAGGTAGCACAGATACGCAGTATTTT	TRBJ2-3	-	-	15	TRBV5-6
CASSRVTGTGPYEQYF	TGTGCCAGCAGCCGGGTTACCGGGACAGGACCTTACGAGCAGTACTTC	TRBJ2-7	-	TRBD1	16	TRBV28
CASTRTEHNEQFF	TGTGCCAGCACCAGGACAGAACACAATGAGCAGTTCTTC	TRBJ2-1	-	-	13	TRBV6-1
CASSEGHPITYEQYF	TGTGCCAGCAGTGAAGGACACCCGATTACCTACGAGCAGTACTTC	TRBJ2-7	-	-	15	TRBV2
CASSYRPVLQGNEQFF	TGTGCCAGCAGTTACCGGCCCGTTCTACAGGGAAATGAGCAGTTCTTC	TRBJ2-1	once	-	16	TRBV6-6
CASSDSDSLYNEQFF	TGTGCCAGCAGTGACTCGGACAGTCTCTACAATGAGCAGTTCTTC	TRBJ2-1	-	-	15	TRBV6-4
CASSQAGSGGEETQYF	TGTGCCAGCAGCCAAGCAGGTAGCGGGGGTGAGGAGACCCAGTACTTC	TRBJ2-5	-	TRBD2	16	TRBV4-2
CASSLGVNSPLHF	TGTGCCAGCAGCTTAGGCGTAAATTCACCCCTCCACTTT	TRBJ1-6	-	-	13	TRBV7-2
CASRPNQVSNQPQHF	TGTGCCAGCAGGCCCAATCAGGTCAGCAATCAGCCCCAGCATTTT	TRBJ1-5	few	-	15	TRBV27
CASSPPDNPTNEKLFF	TGTGCCAGCTCACCACCGGACAATCCGACTAATGAAAAACTGTTTTTT	TRBJ1-4	-	-	16	TRBV18
CASSVASSGGYTF	TGTGCCAGCAGCGTGGCCTCATCGGGGGGCTACACCTTC	TRBJ1-2	-	-	13	TRBV9